This note documents a single TCR beta chain sequence. Its antigen is not known. This entry is derived from a study of T cell responses to AZD1222 COVID-19 vaccine. Study findings and constraints: It was only a handful of AZD1222 recipients who were seropositive at baseline. Close to half of spike-specific TCRs reportedly recognize unmutated variant regions. White British ancestry dominated among donors, who included more females, and clonal diversity was possibly underestimated.

Per germline, CDR1 MNHEY and CDR2 SMNVEV (reference sequence). V lost 5 bases and J 3 bases, leaving 11 bases between the germline ends. The CDR3 extends over 14 amino acids. The data were produced by immunoSEQ multiplex PCR, yet TCRdb's version contains in-frame clones alone and is incomplete. Of more than 150,000 clones listed, 94% were seen once; the top ten hold approximately 0.58%. The input for sequencing was peripheral blood, taken on day 0 of AZD1222 vaccination. The V gene is TRBV27, the J gene TRBJ1-5, with a tentative D call TRBD1 (5 bases). The TCR sequence derives from an adult in good health. CDR3 sequence reads: CASSPRQFNQPQHF. CDR3 coding DNA: TGTGCCAGCAGTCCACGACAGTTCAATCAGCCCCAGCATTTT.